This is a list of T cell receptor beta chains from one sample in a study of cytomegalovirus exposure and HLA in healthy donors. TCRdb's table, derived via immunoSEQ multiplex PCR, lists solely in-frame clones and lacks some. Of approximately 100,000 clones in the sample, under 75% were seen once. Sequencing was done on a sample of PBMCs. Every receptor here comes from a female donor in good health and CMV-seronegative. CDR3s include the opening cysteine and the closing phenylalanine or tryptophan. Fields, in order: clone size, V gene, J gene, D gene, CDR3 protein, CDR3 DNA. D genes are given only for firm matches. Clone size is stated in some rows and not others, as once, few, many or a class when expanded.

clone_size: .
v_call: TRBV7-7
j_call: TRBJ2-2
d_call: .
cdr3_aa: CASSFGRETGELFF
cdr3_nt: TGTGCTAGCAGCTTCGGTAGAGAAACCGGGGAGCTGTTTTTT

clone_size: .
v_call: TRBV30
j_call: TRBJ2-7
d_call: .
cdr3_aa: CACLRGNYYEQYF
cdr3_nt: TGTGCCTGTCTCCGAGGGAACTATTACGAGCAGTACTTC

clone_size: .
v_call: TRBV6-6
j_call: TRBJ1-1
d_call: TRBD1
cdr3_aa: CASRSDRTLDTEAFF
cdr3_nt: TGTGCCAGCAGATCGGACAGGACATTGGACACTGAAGCTTTCTTT

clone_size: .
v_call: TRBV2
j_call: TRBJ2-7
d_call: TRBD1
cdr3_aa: CAGSSLRGLRYEQYF
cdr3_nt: TGTGCCGGGAGCTCGCTGAGGGGGCTTCGCTACGAGCAGTACTTC

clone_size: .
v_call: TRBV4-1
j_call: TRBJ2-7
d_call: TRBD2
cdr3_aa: CASSQDWRENSYEQYF
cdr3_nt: TGCGCCAGCAGCCAAGACTGGCGGGAGAACTCCTACGAGCAGTACTTC

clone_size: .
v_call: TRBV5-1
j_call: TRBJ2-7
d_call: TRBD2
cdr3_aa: CASSLGTSAYEQYF
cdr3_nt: TGCGCCAGCAGCTTGGGGACTAGCGCCTACGAGCAGTACTTC

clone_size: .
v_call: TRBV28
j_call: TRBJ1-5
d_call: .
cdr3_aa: CASTKSRGAEYNQPQHF
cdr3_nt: TGTGCCAGCACCAAAAGCCGGGGGGCGGAGTACAATCAGCCCCAGCATTTT

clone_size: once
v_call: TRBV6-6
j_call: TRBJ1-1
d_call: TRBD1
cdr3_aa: CASSRQGTEAFF
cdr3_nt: TGTGCCAGCAGTCGACAGGGGACTGAAGCTTTCTTT

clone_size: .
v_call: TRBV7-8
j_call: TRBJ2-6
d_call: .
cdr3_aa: CASSLSTTGEVLAGANVLTF
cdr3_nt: TGTGCCAGCAGCTTATCGACCACAGGGGAGGTCCTCGCTGGGGCCAACGTCCTGACTTTC

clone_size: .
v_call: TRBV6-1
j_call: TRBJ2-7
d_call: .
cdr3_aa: CASSSRRDSTYEQYF
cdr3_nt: TGTGCCAGCAGTTCCCGCCGGGACTCTACCTACGAGCAGTACTTC

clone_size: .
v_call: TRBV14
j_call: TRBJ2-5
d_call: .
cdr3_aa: CASSLTGLMAQYF
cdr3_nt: TGTGCCAGCAGCTTAACAGGGTTGATGGCCCAGTACTTC

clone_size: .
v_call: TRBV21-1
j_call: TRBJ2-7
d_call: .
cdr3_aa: CASSPWGETSPYEQYF
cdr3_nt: TGTGCCAGCAGCCCTTGGGGCGAGACTAGCCCCTACGAGCAGTACTTC

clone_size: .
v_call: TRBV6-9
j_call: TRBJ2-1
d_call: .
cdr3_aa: CASSPRDEQFF
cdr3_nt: TGTGCCAGCAGCCCTAGAGATGAGCAGTTCTTC

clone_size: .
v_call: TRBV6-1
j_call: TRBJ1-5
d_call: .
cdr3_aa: CASSEVRGRVQPQHF
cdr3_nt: TGTGCCAGCAGTGAAGTTAGGGGTAGGGTCCAGCCCCAGCATTTT

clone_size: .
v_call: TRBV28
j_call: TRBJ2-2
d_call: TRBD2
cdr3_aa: CASSSAQGKGRENSNTGELFF
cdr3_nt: TGTGCCAGCAGTTCAGCTCAGGGAAAGGGGCGGGAGAATTCGAACACCGGGGAGCTGTTTTTT

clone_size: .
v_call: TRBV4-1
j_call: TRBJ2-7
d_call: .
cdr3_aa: CASSQDRETGIYEQYF
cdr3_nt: TGCGCCAGCAGCCAAGATCGGGAAACAGGGATCTACGAGCAGTACTTC

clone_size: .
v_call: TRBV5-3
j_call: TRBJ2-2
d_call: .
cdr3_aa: CARSPGQNTGELFF
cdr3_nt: TGTGCCAGAAGCCCGGGACAGAACACCGGGGAGCTGTTTTTT

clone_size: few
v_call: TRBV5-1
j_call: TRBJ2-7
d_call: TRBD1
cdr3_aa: CASSLGTGMYEQYF
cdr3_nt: TGCGCCAGCAGCTTGGGGACAGGGATGTACGAGCAGTACTTC

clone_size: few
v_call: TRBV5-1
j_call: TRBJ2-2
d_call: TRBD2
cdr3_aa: CATRGGLAGERTGELFF
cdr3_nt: TGCGCCACCCGAGGTGGGCTAGCGGGGGAGCGCACCGGGGAGCTGTTTTTT

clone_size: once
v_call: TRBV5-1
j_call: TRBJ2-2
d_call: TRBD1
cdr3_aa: CASSLQGVTGELFF
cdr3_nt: TGCGCCAGCAGCTTGCAGGGGGTGACCGGGGAGCTGTTTTTT

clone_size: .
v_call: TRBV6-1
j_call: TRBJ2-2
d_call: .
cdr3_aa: CASRKTENTGELFF
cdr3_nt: TGTGCCAGCAGAAAGACAGAGAACACCGGGGAGCTGTTTTTT

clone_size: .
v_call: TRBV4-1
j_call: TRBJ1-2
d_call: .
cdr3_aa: CASSQDPDSPTNYGYTF
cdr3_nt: TGCGCCAGCAGCCAAGATCCGGACAGTCCAACTAACTATGGCTACACCTTC